This T cell receptor beta chain was observed in a study of OX40 agonist ivuxolimab in advanced cancers. Study information: The patients got ivuxolimab, which is an agonistic anti-OX40 (CD134) antibody. Dose-escalation cases comprised hepatocellular carcinoma, melanoma, renal cell or head and neck cancer. Study outcomes and limitations: Partly responding patients at 0.1-3.0 mg/kg showed some of the smallest clonal expansion. Within 6 weeks, CD4+ and CD8+ blood T cells expanded clonally at 0.1 to 3.0 mg/kg.

Assay: immunoSEQ multiplex PCR; the TCRdb copy retains only in-frame clones and omits some. Of some 90,000 clones listed, roughly 90% were seen once; the top ten hold 3% to 3.5%. In this sample, this clone turned up once. Its antigen is unidentified. The CDR3 totals 15 residues. This specimen was CD4+ or CD8+ T cells sorted from blood, taken in a trial of the OX40 agonist ivuxolimab. The rearrangement links TRBV21-1 to TRBJ1-5. TRBV21-1 is tagged as a pseudogene. The clonotype comes from an adult with an advanced solid tumor such as melanoma, head and neck, liver or kidney cancer. CDR3 sequence reads: CASSPRIGNNQPQHF. CDR3 DNA: TGTGCCAGCAGCCCTAGAATAGGTAACAATCAGCCCCAGCATTTT.